This passage covers 8 T cell receptor beta chains from one sample sequenced in a study of cytomegalovirus exposure and HLA in healthy donors. The PCR ran on 60 Vbeta and 13 Jbeta primers. The repertoire was sequenced with immunoSEQ multiplex PCR; TCRdb's copy has only in-frame clones and lacks some. Among about 100,000 clones, 78% were seen once, and the ten largest hold 0.7% to 0.85%. Sequencing input: PBMCs. The receptors were gathered from a woman aged 55-75 years in good health and CMV-seronegative.

The chain is built from TRBV5-1 and TRBJ2-1, with TRBD1 matching over 10 bases. V shed 3 bases and J 4 bases; nucleotides not matched to a gene: 1. The CDR3 extends over 14 amino acids. Germline V gene sequence: CDR1 SGHRS, CDR2 YFSETQ. CDR3 DNA sequence: TGCGCCAGCAGCTCGGGACAGGGGTACAATGAGCAGTTCTTC. Translation gives CASSSGQGYNEQFF.

The V and J genes are TRBV28 and TRBJ1-1, with D possibly TRBD1 on 6 matching bases. V lost 5 bases and J 0 bases, leaving 10 bases between the germline ends. Germline CDR1 and CDR2: MDHEN and SYDVKM. The CDR3 runs 14 residues. The CDR3 here is CASSPTGVNTEAFF. The CDR3 DNA reads as TGTGCCAGCAGTCCGACAGGAGTGAACACTGAAGCTTTCTTT.

The gene calls are TRBV6-6 and TRBJ1-6, with 9 nucleotides matching TRBD1. The CDR3 covers 14 residues. Trimming cost V 10 bases and J 10 bases; bases outside gene matches: 11. Germline loops: CDR1 MNHNY, CDR2 SVGAGI (reference sequence). The CDR3 is CATNLGTGYSPLHF. The CDR3 coding sequence is TGTGCCACCAACCTTGGGACAGGGTACTCACCCCTCCACTTT.

The chain joins TRBV5-6 to TRBJ2-1, with 11 bases aligning to TRBD2. J was trimmed by 0 bases and V by 3 bases; bases with no gene match: 2. Germline-derived CDR1 and CDR2 are SGHDT and YYEEEE. CDR3 length: 16 residues. CDR3 DNA sequence: TGTGCCAGCAGCTGGGGGACTAGCGGCTCCTACAATGAGCAGTTCTTC. Translated, it gives CASSWGTSGSYNEQFF.

The chain has TRBV5-1 and TRBJ1-4, with 9 bases that match TRBD1. Germline CDR1 is SGHRS and CDR2 is YFSETQ. This CDR3 region has 16 residues. V lost 2 bases to trimming and J lost 3 bases; unmatched junction nucleotides: 5. The CDR3: CASSFGQGIANEKLFF. The CDR3 DNA sequence: TGCGCCAGCAGCTTCGGACAGGGGATTGCTAATGAAAAACTGTTTTTT.

The chain couples TRBV29-1 to TRBJ1-1; 7 nucleotides agree with TRBD1. Trimming at V came to 3 bases and at J to 4 bases, leaving 8 bases not matched to a gene. The CDR3 sequence is 14 residues long. Germline V gene lookup returns CDR1 SQVTM and CDR2 ANQGSEA. The chain's CDR3 is CSVEQTGSATEAFF. CDR3 DNA sequence: TGCAGCGTTGAGCAGACAGGGTCCGCCACTGAAGCTTTCTTT.

CDR3 sequence (DNA): TGTGCCAGCAGTTTTACAGGGGGCAATCAGCCCCAGCATTTT. Translating gives CASSFTGGNQPQHF. The chain joins TRBV28 to TRBJ1-5; 7 bases fit TRBD1. After removal of 3 bases from V and 2 bases from J, the junction contained 1 base not matched to a gene. The V gene's germline CDR1 is MDHEN and CDR2 SYDVKM. There are 14 residues in the CDR3.

This clone turned up a few times. The chain carries TRBV5-1 and TRBJ1-1, with D maybe TRBD1 (6 bases). V was clipped by 0 bases and J by 5 bases, with 14 bases between them. CDR1 and CDR2 (germline): SGHRS, YFSETQ. The CDR3 is made up of 15 amino acids. The CDR3 loop reads CASSLEGGGITEAFF. DNA for the CDR3: TGCGCCAGCAGCTTGGAGGGAGGGGGTATTACTGAAGCTTTCTTT.